The 7 T cell receptor beta chains reported below all come from one sample, sequenced in a study of spatial heterogeneity in lung cancer. Sample time point: sample taken at primary tumor resection. TCRdb re-analysed the 5' RACE reads in MiXCR, keeping a single row per CDR3 protein. The repertoire holds about 20,000 distinct CDR3 sequences, with about 5.8% as singletons. The sequencing used PBMCs, collected at surgery. Receptors originate from a male donor with early-stage non-small cell lung cancer.

This clonotype was observed many times. The chain employs TRBV6-6 and TRBJ1-6, with TRBD1 identical over 8 bases. The junction had 4 bases not matched to a gene; V was cut back by 5 bases and J by 7 bases. Germline V gene lookup returns CDR1 MNHNY and CDR2 SVGAGI (reference sequence). The length of the CDR3 is 14 residues. In DNA form, the CDR3 reads TGTGCCAGCAGTCCGGGACAGGAAAATTCACCCCTCCACTTT. The encoded protein is CASSPGQENSPLHF.

Many counts were recorded for this clonotype. The rearrangement links TRBV7-9 to TRBJ2-1; D is unresolved. CDR3 length: 13 amino acids. Germline assignment: CDR1 SEHNR and CDR2 FQNEAQ (reference sequence). V lost 1 base and J 4 bases, leaving 5 bases between the germline ends. DNA for the CDR3: TGTGCCAGCAGCTTAGTACAGTACAATGAGCAGTTCTTC. It codes for CASSLVQYNEQFF.

In this sample, this clonotype turned up many times. The V call is TRBV6-5, the J call TRBJ2-1, with 7 bases fitting TRBD2. Unmatched junction bases numbered 11, after V lost 6 bases and J lost 9 bases. Looked up from germline, CDR1 is MNHEY and CDR2 is SVGAGI. The CDR3 spans 14 residues. CDR3 residues: CASRLGGSPPEQFF. For the CDR3, the DNA is TGTGCCAGCAGACTTGGCGGGAGCCCCCCTGAGCAGTTCTTC.

Notes on this clonotype: A much larger clone sits a single nucleotide away, making a read error possible. The gene calls are TRBV18 and TRBJ1-1, with a weak D call TRBD1 (5 bases). The CDR3 runs 13 residues. CDR1 and CDR2 (germline): KGHSH, LQKENI. The CDR3 DNA reads TGTGCCGGCTCACCAAGAGGGGACACTGAAGCTTTCTTT. Its protein product is CAGSPRGDTEAFF.

The CDR3 DNA reads as TGCGCCAGCAGCTTGGGAGGTGGAGAGACCCAGTACTTC. Encoded protein: CASSLGGGETQYF. This sequence joins TRBV5-1 and TRBJ2-5; D remains unclear. Germline V lookup: CDR1 SGHRS, CDR2 YFSETQ. Trimming stripped 0 bases from V and 4 bases from J, with 7 bases between. The CDR3 loop spans 13 amino acids.

This rearrangement joins TRBV6-5 to TRBJ1-4; TRBD1 might be the D (6 bases). From germline, CDR1 is MNHEY and CDR2 SVGAGI. V was trimmed by 4 bases and J by 5 bases, leaving 11 bases between them. The CDR3 has 14 amino acids. CDR3 nucleotide sequence: TGTGCCAGCAGTTCAGGACAGAGCAATGAAAAACTGTTTTTT. Translating it yields CASSSGQSNEKLFF.

Ten or more counts support this clonotype. The gene calls are TRBV28 and TRBJ1-5; D gene ambiguous. CDR1 is MDHEN, CDR2 SYDVKM, per germline. V was shortened by 3 bases and J by 5 bases, with 5 bases between the two germline ends. The length of the CDR3 is 12 residues. The CDR3 region has the DNA TGTGCCAGCAGTTTTACGGATCAGCCCCAGCATTTT. The encoded protein is CASSFTDQPQHF.